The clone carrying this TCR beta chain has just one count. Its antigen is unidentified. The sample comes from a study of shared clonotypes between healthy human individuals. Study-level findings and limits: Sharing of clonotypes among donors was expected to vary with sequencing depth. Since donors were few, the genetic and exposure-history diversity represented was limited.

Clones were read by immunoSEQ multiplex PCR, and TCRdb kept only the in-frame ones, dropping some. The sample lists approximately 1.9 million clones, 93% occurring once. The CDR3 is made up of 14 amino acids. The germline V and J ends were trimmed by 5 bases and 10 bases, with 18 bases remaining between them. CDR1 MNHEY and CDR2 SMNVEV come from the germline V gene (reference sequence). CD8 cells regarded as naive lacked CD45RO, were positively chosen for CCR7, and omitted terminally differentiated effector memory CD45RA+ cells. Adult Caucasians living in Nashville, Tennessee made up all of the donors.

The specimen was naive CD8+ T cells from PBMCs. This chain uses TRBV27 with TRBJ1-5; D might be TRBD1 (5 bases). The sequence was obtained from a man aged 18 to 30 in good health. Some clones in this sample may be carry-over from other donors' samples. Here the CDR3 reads CASSPQDNSIPQHF. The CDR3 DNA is TGTGCCAGCAGTCCACAGGACAACTCCATACCCCAGCATTTT.